This is a list of T cell receptor beta chains from one sample in a study of blood T cell repertoires in COVID-19. Sequencing used immunoSEQ multiplex PCR; TCRdb keeps in-frame clones, though not all of them. The sample holds 100,000 to 150,000 clones, approximately 90% seen once. Sequencing was carried out using peripheral blood. The receptors shown here come from a man aged 35 to 55 with acute or convalescent COVID-19. The CDR3 runs from the conserved cysteine through the conserved F or W. Fields, in order: V gene, J gene, clone size, D gene, CDR3 DNA, CDR3 protein. D genes are given only for firm matches. Not every row has a clone size; where given, it reads once, few, many or a size class.

TRBV6-5	TRBJ1-2	.	.	TGTGCCAGCAGCTCCGGGATTCAAGGGTATGGCTACACCTTC	CASSSGIQGYGYTF
TRBV11-2	TRBJ2-1	many	TRBD2	TGTGCCAGCAGCCACATTAGCGGGAGGAACTACAATGAGCAGTTCTTC	CASSHISGRNYNEQFF
TRBV2	TRBJ2-2	once	.	TGTGCCAGCAGTGGGCGGCAGGGTAGAACCGGGGAGCTGTTTTTT	CASSGRQGRTGELFF
TRBV27	TRBJ2-7	.	.	TGTGCCAGCAGGACTCTATCTTACCCCTCCTACGAGCAGTACTTC	CASRTLSYPSYEQYF
TRBV7-8	TRBJ2-3	.	.	TGTGCCAGCAGCCTGCGGCGCACAGATACGCAGTATTTT	CASSLRRTDTQYF
TRBV5-4	TRBJ1-3	.	.	TGTGCCAGCAGCTTGGATCGGGGTGGCGGAAACACCATATATTTT	CASSLDRGGGNTIYF
TRBV3-1/TRBV3-2	TRBJ2-7	.	.	TGTGCCAGCAGCCGACGCCTAACCTGGGGCCACGAGCAGTACTTC	CASSRRLTWGHEQYF
TRBV12-3/TRBV12-4	TRBJ2-7	once	.	TGTGCCAGCAGCCGAACGCCAGGGCCGCAGTACTTC	CASSRTPGPQYF
TRBV5-4	TRBJ1-6	.	TRBD1	TGTGCCAGCAGCCCGACAGGGGCTGGTTCACCCCTCCACTTT	CASSPTGAGSPLHF
TRBV10-3	TRBJ1-2	.	.	.	CAIIGNEQAFGDGYTF
TRBV4-1	TRBJ1-2	.	.	TGCGCCAGCAGCCAAGGGCCCAGTAACTATGGCTACACCTTC	CASSQGPSNYGYTF
TRBV4-1	TRBJ2-4	.	TRBD2	TGCGCCAGCAGCCAAGAACGGCGGGAGTACATCAAAAACATTCAGTACTTC	CASSQERREYIKNIQYF
TRBV9	TRBJ2-3	.	.	TGTGCCAGCAGCGTAGGGTCTAGCGGCACAGATACGCAGTATTTT	CASSVGSSGTDTQYF
TRBV19	TRBJ2-7	.	.	TGTGCCAGTAGTTCTTACAGGGGAGGTTACGAGCAGTACTTC	CASSSYRGGYEQYF
TRBV4-2	TRBJ1-2	.	.	TGTGCCAGCAGCCAAAACCATCAGGGGTATGGCTACACCTTC	CASSQNHQGYGYTF
TRBV19	TRBJ1-5	.	TRBD1	TGTGCCAGTAGGGCCGTTGAGGGGGCCAATCAGCCCCAGCATTTT	CASRAVEGANQPQHF
TRBV30	TRBJ1-5	.	TRBD1	TGTGCCTGGAGCCCCCAGGGGACAGGGGGGTCTCAGCCCCAGCATTTT	CAWSPQGTGGSQPQHF
TRBV4-1	TRBJ2-6	.	TRBD2	TGCGCCAGCAGCCAACCGGGACTAGCGGGACATGGGGCCAACGTCCTGACTTTC	CASSQPGLAGHGANVLTF
TRBV27	TRBJ1-5	.	.	TGTGCCAGTCGAGGCGGGTATCGGCAGCCCCAGCATTTT	CASRGGYRQPQHF
TRBV5-4	TRBJ1-1	once	.	TGTGCCAGCAGCTTGAGGGGGTTTCGTAGCACTGAAGCTTTCTTT	CASSLRGFRSTEAFF
TRBV28	TRBJ1-1	.	.	TGTGCCAGCAGTTTGGGCAGAACTGAAGCTTTCTTT	CASSLGRTEAFF
TRBV5-1	TRBJ1-1	.	TRBD1	TGCGCCAGCAGCGTACGGACAGGCCGGAACACTGAAGCTTTCTTT	CASSVRTGRNTEAFF
TRBV7-2	TRBJ1-6	.	.	TGTGCCAGCAGCTTAGTCGCACAGGGTAAATCACCCCTCCACTTT	CASSLVAQGKSPLHF
TRBV5-1	TRBJ2-1	.	.	TGCGCCAGCAGCTTGGGTGTCCAGGGCGATGAGCAGTTCTTC	CASSLGVQGDEQFF
TRBV15	TRBJ1-5	once	.	TGTGCCACCAGCAGTCGTCAGGTAGTTAGGAGCAATCAGCCCCAGCATTTT	CATSSRQVVRSNQPQHF
TRBV5-1	TRBJ2-7	many	.	TGCGCCAGCAGCTTACAGGATTCCTACGAGCAGTACTTC	CASSLQDSYEQYF
TRBV5-1	TRBJ2-5	.	.	TGCGCCAGCAGCAGGGAGGTTAGGAAAGAGACCCAGTACTTC	CASSREVRKETQYF
TRBV4-1	TRBJ2-1	.	.	TGCGCCAGCAGCCAAGGTGGGGCAGGACCCTACAATGAGCAGTTCTTC	CASSQGGAGPYNEQFF
TRBV5-1	TRBJ2-2	.	.	TGCGCCAGCAGCTTTCGGGGAAACACCGGGGAGCTGTTTTTT	CASSFRGNTGELFF